The next 2 T cell receptor beta chains were all read from a single sample in a study of blood T cell repertoires in COVID-19. Method: immunoSEQ multiplex PCR; TCRdb's copy keeps in-frame clones and lacks some. The table includes about 180,000 clones, roughly four fifths detected once. The sequenced sample was peripheral blood. The receptors come from a human donor in a cohort sampled during active COVID-19.

V gene TRBV12-3 or TRBV12-4 combines with J gene TRBJ1-1; no clear D. Trimming shortened V by 3 bases and J by 10 bases, and 15 bases separated the two germline ends. The CDR3 runs to 13 residues. CDR3 DNA sequence: TGTGCCAGCAGTTTCGGTCCCCAACGGGGAGCTTTCTTT. Translated, it gives CASSFGPQRGAFF.

The chain carries TRBV6-5 and TRBJ2-3; 7 bases map to TRBD2. This CDR3 is built from 15 residues. J was trimmed by 0 bases and V by 4 bases; bases with no gene match: 4. The germline gives CDR1 MNHEY, CDR2 SVGAGI. The CDR3, as DNA: TGTGCCAGCAGTTCCTCTAGCGGAAGCACAGATACGCAGTATTTT. Translation gives CASSSSSGSTDTQYF.